This T cell receptor (beta chain) was observed in a study of human T cells and chemical hapten exposure. Time point denoted: patch test 2, 6 weeks after DPC sensitization. Noted treatment: therapeutic diphenylcyclopropenone sensitization with weekly scalp DPC. Via MiXCR, TCRdb re-called the RACE reads, giving one row per CDR3 protein. The sample includes some 82,000 distinct CDR3 sequences, 6.6% seen only once; the top ten take 1.3%. The source of this sequence is a woman aged 25-40 years with alopecia areata. Some clones in this sample may be carry-over from other donors' samples. This sample comprised whole blood, obtained in connection with sensitization to the hapten diphenylcyclopropenone (DPC).

CDR3 nucleotides: TGTGCCAGTAGTCAGCTGGGCGAGCAGTACTTC. This gives the protein CASSQLGEQYF. This chain links TRBV19 with TRBJ2-7; no firm D call. Germline V gives CDR1 LNHDA, CDR2 SQIVND (reference sequence). Trimming left V 5 bases short and J 6 bases short, with 8 bases between. The CDR3 has 11 amino acids.